Each of the 13 T cell receptor beta chains below was sequenced from the same sample in a study of blood T cell repertoires in COVID-19. This table comes from immunoSEQ multiplex PCR, and its TCRdb copy is limited to in-frame clones, with some not included. The sample contains 270,000 or so clones, over 75% of which appear only once. Sequenced: peripheral blood. The receptor source for this set is a human donor in a cohort sampled during active COVID-19.

The V and J genes are TRBV4-1 and TRBJ1-4; TRBD1 agrees at 11 bases. The CDR3 is made up of 18 amino acids. Trimming removed 1 base from V and 0 bases from J; junction bases left unmatched: 4. Germline CDR1 is MGHRA and CDR2 is YSYEKL. The DNA of the CDR3 is TGCGCCAGCAGCCAAGTACCGGGACAGGGGGCAACTAATGAAAAACTGTTTTTT. As protein: CASSQVPGQGATNEKLFF.

The chain combines TRBV6-1 with TRBJ2-4; 14 bases are a match to TRBD2. J lost 8 bases, V lost 4 bases, and 13 bases had no gene match. Germline CDR1 is MNHNS and CDR2 is SASEGT. The CDR3 spans 18 residues. The DNA for the CDR3 is TGTGCCAGCAGTGTAAAATATGGGACTAGCGGGAGTGAGGACATTCAGTACTTC. Protein: CASSVKYGTSGSEDIQYF.

J is TRBJ2-1 and V is TRBV6-2 or TRBV6-3, with 12 bases matching TRBD1. V was clipped by 4 bases and J by 9 bases; unmatched bases: 7. CDR1 and CDR2 from the germline V gene are MNHEY and SVGEGT. The CDR3 runs 15 residues. This CDR3 reads CASSFRDRGRGEQFF. In nucleotides, the CDR3 is TGTGCCAGCAGTTTCCGGGACAGGGGGCGCGGTGAGCAGTTCTTC.

V gene TRBV28 combines with J gene TRBJ1-1, with a weak D call TRBD1 (5 bases). The ends were cut back, 5 bases at V and 6 bases at J, with 16 bases in the middle. The CDR3 spans 14 residues. Germline V gene lookup returns CDR1 MDHEN and CDR2 SYDVKM. CDR3 sequence: CASSDSPRGAEAFF. The CDR3 DNA reads TGTGCCAGCAGTGACAGTCCCCGTGGCGCTGAAGCTTTCTTT.

The chain uses TRBV30 and TRBJ1-6; possibly TRBD1 for D (5 bases). V lost 4 bases and J lost 7, with 26 bases in between. The CDR3 contains 18 residues. Germline values: CDR1 GTSNPN, CDR2 SVGIG (reference sequence). The CDR3 sequence: CAWNVGQAASLINSPLHF. CDR3 nucleotide sequence: TGTGCCTGGAATGTGGGGCAGGCCGCCTCCCTGATAAATTCACCCCTCCACTTT.

V and J are TRBV2 and TRBJ2-5, with 11 bases lining up with TRBD1. This CDR3 spans 14 amino acids. V trimming: 6 bases; J trimming: 5 bases; junction bases outside the gene matches: 5. Germline V CDR1 and CDR2: SNHLY, FYNNEI. DNA for the CDR3: TGTGCCAGCAGCGTGGACAGGGGGCTGGAGACCCAGTACTTC. It encodes CASSVDRGLETQYF.

V gene TRBV9 combines with J gene TRBJ2-1, with 7 positions matching TRBD2. From germline, CDR1 is SGDLS and CDR2 YYNGEE. The CDR3 runs to 14 residues. Trimming removed 0 bases from V and 10 bases from J; junction bases left unmatched: 7. As DNA, the CDR3 is TGTGCCAGCAGCGTAGGTCCTAGCGGAGCAGAGCAGTTCTTC. This encodes CASSVGPSGAEQFF.

The chain is built from TRBV10-3 and TRBJ2-7; D is perhaps TRBD2 (5 bases). Germline V gene data show CDR1 as ENHRY and CDR2 as SYGVKD. CDR3 length: 14 amino acids. Trimming cost V 3 bases and J 7 bases, with 16 bases left between them. The CDR3, as DNA: TGTGCCATCAGTGACCCGGGAATTAGGGAGGAGCAGTACTTC. It is translated as CAISDPGIREEQYF.

J is TRBJ2-1 and V is TRBV29-1, with TRBD1 identical over 10 bases. The CDR3 is 14 amino acids. V was clipped by 7 bases and J by 4 bases; unmatched bases: 7. CDR1 is SQVTM, CDR2 ANQGSEA, per germline. The CDR3 reads CSAIPGQGYNEQFF. The CDR3 DNA follows: TGCAGCGCCATACCGGGACAGGGGTACAATGAGCAGTTCTTC.

The chain combines TRBV6-5 with TRBJ1-6; no definite D call. CDR1 and CDR2 from the germline V gene are MNHEY and SVGAGI. Trimming took off 8 bases at V and 7 bases at J, with 18 bases between the two ends. The CDR3 consists of 15 residues. CDR3 sequence reads: CASRTAGWENSPLHF. In nucleotides, the CDR3 is TGTGCCAGCCGTACGGCGGGCTGGGAAAATTCACCCCTCCACTTT.

For this clone: Additional DNA sequences in this sample encode the identical CDR3. Here the CDR3 reads CASSQLQGNTEAFF. The CDR3 nucleotides read TGTGCCAGCAGCCAGCTACAGGGAAACACTGAAGCTTTCTTT. The gene calls are TRBV3-1 (or the pseudogene TRBV3-2) and TRBJ1-1; a possible D gene is TRBD1 (6 bases). CDR3 length equals 14 residues. The V end was cut by 3 bases, the J end by 2 bases, with 10 bases between. Germline V gene lookup returns CDR1 LGHDT and CDR2 YNNKEL (reference sequence).

The chain uses TRBV11-2 and TRBJ1-2, with TRBD1 as a possible D gene (6 bases). The CDR3 has 15 residues. The germline V gene encodes CDR1 SGHAT and CDR2 FQNNGV. Trimming removed 5 bases at V and 0 bases at J, with 13 bases between. CDR3 sequence (DNA): TGTGCCAGCAGCCCAGGACAGTCGACTAACTATGGCTACACCTTC. This translates into CASSPGQSTNYGYTF.

This clone was seen a single time. V gene TRBV3-1 (or the pseudogene TRBV3-2) combines with J gene TRBJ2-7; 8 nucleotides line up with TRBD1. CDR1 is LGHDT and CDR2 is YNNKEL in the germline V gene (reference sequence). The CDR3 length is 17 residues. Unmatched junction bases numbered 8, after V lost 0 bases and J lost 1 base. CDR3 DNA: TGTGCCAGCAGCCAAGAGAGATCCGGGACAGGTTCCTACGAGCAGTACTTC. Translation: CASSQERSGTGSYEQYF.